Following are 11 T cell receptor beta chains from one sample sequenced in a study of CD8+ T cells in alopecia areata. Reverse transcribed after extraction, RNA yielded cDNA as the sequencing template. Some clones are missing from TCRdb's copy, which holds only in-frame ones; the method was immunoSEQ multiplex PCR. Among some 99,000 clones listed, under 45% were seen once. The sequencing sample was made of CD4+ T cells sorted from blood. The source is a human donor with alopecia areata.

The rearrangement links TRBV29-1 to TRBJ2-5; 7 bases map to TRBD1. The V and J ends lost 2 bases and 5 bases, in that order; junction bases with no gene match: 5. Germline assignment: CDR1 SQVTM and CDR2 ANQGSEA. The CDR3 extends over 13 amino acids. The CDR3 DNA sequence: TGCAGCGTTGAACCGACAGGGACGGAGACCCAGTACTTC. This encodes CSVEPTGTETQYF.

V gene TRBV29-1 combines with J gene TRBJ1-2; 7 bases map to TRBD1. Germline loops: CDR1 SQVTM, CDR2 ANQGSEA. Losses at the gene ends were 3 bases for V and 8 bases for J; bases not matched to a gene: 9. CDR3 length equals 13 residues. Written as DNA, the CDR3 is TGCAGCGTTGAGAGAGGGGGCGAAAAGGGCTACACCTTC. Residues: CSVERGGEKGYTF.

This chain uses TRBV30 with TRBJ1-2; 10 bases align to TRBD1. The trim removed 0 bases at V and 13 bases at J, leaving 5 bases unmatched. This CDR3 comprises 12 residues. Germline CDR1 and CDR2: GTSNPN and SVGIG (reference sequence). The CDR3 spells CAWSVQGQGTTF. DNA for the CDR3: TGTGCCTGGAGTGTACAGGGACAGGGGACCACCTTC.

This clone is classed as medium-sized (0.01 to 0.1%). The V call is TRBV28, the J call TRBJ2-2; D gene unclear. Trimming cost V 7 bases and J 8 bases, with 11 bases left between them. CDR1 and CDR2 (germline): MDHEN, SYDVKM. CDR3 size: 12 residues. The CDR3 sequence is CASTLNIGELFF. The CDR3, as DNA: TGTGCCAGCACCCTGAATATAGGGGAGCTGTTTTTT.

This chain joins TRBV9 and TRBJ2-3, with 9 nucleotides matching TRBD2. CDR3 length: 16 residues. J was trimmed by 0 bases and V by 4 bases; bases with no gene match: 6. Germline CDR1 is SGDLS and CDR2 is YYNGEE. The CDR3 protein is CASSPRLADSTDTQYF. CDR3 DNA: TGTGCCAGCAGCCCGAGACTAGCGGATAGCACAGATACGCAGTATTTT.

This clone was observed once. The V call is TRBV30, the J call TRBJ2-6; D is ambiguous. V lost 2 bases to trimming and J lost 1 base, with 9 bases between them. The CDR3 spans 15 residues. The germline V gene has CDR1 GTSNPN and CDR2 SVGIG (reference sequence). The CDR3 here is CAWSSHYSGANVLTF. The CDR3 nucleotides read TGTGCCTGGAGTTCCCATTATTCTGGGGCCAACGTCCTGACTTTC.

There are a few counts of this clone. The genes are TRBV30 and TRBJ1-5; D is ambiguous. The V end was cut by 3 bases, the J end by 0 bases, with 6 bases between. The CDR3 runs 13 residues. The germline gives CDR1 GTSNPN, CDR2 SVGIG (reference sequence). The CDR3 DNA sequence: TGTGCCTGGAGCCGCAGTAGCAATCAGCCCCAGCATTTT. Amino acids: CAWSRSSNQPQHF.

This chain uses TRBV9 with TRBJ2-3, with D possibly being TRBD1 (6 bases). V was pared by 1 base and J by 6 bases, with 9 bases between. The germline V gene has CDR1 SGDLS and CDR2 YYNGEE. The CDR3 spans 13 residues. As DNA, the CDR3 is TGTGCCAGCAGCGTAAAGAGGGGGGATACGCAGTATTTT. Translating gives CASSVKRGDTQYF.

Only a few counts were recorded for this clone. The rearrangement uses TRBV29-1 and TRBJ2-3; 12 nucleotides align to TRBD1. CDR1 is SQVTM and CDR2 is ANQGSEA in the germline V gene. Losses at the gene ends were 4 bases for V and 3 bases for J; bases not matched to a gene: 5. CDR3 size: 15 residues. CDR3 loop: CSVGGTGGATDTQYF. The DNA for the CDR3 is TGCAGCGTTGGGGGGACAGGGGGCGCGACAGATACGCAGTATTTT.

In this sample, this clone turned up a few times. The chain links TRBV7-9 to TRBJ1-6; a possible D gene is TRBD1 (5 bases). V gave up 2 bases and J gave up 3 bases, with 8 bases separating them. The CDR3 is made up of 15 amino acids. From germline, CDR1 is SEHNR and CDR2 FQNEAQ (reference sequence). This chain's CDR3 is CASSLRGFYNSPLHF. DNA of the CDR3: TGTGCCAGCAGCTTAAGGGGTTTCTATAATTCACCCCTCCACTTT. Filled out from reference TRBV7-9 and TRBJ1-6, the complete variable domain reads DTGVSQNPRHKITKRGQNVTFRCDPISEHNRLYWYRQTLGQGPEFLTYFQNEAQLEKSRLLSDRFSAERPKGSFSTLEIQRTEQGDSAMYLCASSLRGFYNSPLHFGNGTRLTVT.

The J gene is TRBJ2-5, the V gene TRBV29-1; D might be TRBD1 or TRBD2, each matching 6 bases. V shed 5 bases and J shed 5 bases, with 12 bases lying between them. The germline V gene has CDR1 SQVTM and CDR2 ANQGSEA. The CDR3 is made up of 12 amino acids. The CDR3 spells CSVRVGGETQYF. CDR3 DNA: TGCAGCGTTCGGGTGGGGGGCGAGACCCAGTACTTC.